This T cell receptor (beta chain) was sequenced for a study of identical twins. One entry per CDR3 protein results from TCRdb running MiXCR on the 5' RACE reads. In the table there are about 1.7 million distinct CDR3 sequences, roughly 35% of which are singletons. In its sample, this clonotype was seen many times. The antigen remains undetermined. Study findings and constraints: Beta clonotypes that were abundant in cord blood contained fewer insertions, a pattern absent from memory repertoires. The analysis was cross-sectional rather than longitudinal within donors.

The CDR3 covers 14 residues. CDR1 and CDR2 (germline): MNHEY, SVGAGI. V was clipped by 2 bases and J by 8 bases; unmatched bases: 6. This clonotype was sampled from a newborn girl in good health. The chain has TRBV6-5 and TRBJ2-1; TRBD2 aligns across 7 bases. The sample consisted of cord blood. The CDR3 DNA reads as TGTGCCAGCAGTTACGGCGGGAGACTTTATGAGCAGTTCTTC. Its protein product is CASSYGGRLYEQFF.